This T cell receptor beta chain was sequenced in a study of T cell repertoires in MIS-A myocarditis (dated by TCRdb to between 2020 and 2023). Unmatched junction bases come to 8, with V trimmed by 6 bases and J by 12 bases. According to the germline V gene, CDR1 reads MNHEY and CDR2 reads SVGAGI. From the cysteine up to the phenylalanine, the CDR3 has a length of 12 residues. Only CDR3 DNA is held: 36 bases, read in frame from base 1. The QIAamp DNA FFPE kit was used to extract genomic DNA from formalin-fixed paraffin-embedded autopsy tissue. About this clone itself: Which antigen it targets is not known. Base qualities were left out, and no much larger clone turns up one base away.

Amplification of TCRbeta CDR3 regions relied on the immunoSEQ bias-controlled multiplex PCR, followed by high-throughput sequencing. In the original analysis: CDR3 sequences were collapsed and filtered by the immunoSEQ vendor pipeline to quantify abundance and frequency of each unique TCRbeta CDR3. Dominant CDR3 amino acid sequences were clustered with SARS-CoV-2-specific ImmuneCODE TCRbeta sequences by CD-HIT using a 90% global sequence identity threshold. Clones were classed as hyperexpanded at frequencies of 0.1 to 1 and as large at frequencies of 0.01 to 0.1. CDR3 amino acid sequences and V and J gene assignments of dominant clones were confirmed with MiXCR. The R stringdist package was used to calculate Levenshtein distances between the patient clonotypes and the ImmuneCODE hits. In TCRdb, the immuneACCESS table is reduced to in-frame sequences with V and J assigned. These tables do not hold every clone; where another copy was compared, an unresolved V gene accounts for under half, and the others remain unexplained. Clone size and V and J calls were adopted from that table, with D and trimming inferred from the DNA. The sample table shows roughly 15,000 clones, and about 74% are seen once. The ten largest account for around 60% of the sample.

The sample comprised left ventricle heart tissue obtained at autopsy. In light of the paper, this sample's cell subset or site label describes: cardiac tissue sample (left or right ventricle, interventricular septum, or pericardium). The receptor comes from a man younger than 35 with fulminant myocarditis from multisystem inflammatory syndrome in adults (MIS-A) after COVID-19. The sequence links TRBV6-5 to TRBJ2-1, with TRBD2 identical over 7 junction bases. The CDR3 reads CASRAGGGMQFF. The sequence in DNA is TGTGCCAGCAGGGCCGGGGGAGGGATGCAGTTCTTC.